This paragraph reports one T cell receptor beta chain. Its specificity is not known. The CDR3 contains 13 residues. Looked up from germline, CDR1 is MNHNS and CDR2 is SASEGT. Trimming cost V 6 bases and J 3 bases, with 12 bases left between them. The sample comes from a study of cytomegalovirus exposure and HLA in healthy donors. General observations from the study: Prior analysis indicated that the majority of TCR beta V segments exhibited productivity approximately 90% or approximately 30% of the time. Association of a missense DCLRE1C variant with TCR beta V- and J-gene trimming was reported in a later analysis.

In the PCR, 60 Vbeta and 13 Jbeta primers were used. The repertoire was sequenced with immunoSEQ multiplex PCR; TCRdb's copy has only in-frame clones and lacks some. The sample lists approximately 150,000 clones; approximately 80% were seen once. The sequence came from a man between 18 and 29 years old in good health and CMV-seropositive. Sequenced sample: PBMCs. The genes are TRBV6-1 and TRBJ2-7; perhaps TRBD1 as D (6 bases). DNA of the CDR3: TGTGCCAGCAGAATGGGACAAGACTACGAGCAGTACTTC. It codes for CASRMGQDYEQYF.